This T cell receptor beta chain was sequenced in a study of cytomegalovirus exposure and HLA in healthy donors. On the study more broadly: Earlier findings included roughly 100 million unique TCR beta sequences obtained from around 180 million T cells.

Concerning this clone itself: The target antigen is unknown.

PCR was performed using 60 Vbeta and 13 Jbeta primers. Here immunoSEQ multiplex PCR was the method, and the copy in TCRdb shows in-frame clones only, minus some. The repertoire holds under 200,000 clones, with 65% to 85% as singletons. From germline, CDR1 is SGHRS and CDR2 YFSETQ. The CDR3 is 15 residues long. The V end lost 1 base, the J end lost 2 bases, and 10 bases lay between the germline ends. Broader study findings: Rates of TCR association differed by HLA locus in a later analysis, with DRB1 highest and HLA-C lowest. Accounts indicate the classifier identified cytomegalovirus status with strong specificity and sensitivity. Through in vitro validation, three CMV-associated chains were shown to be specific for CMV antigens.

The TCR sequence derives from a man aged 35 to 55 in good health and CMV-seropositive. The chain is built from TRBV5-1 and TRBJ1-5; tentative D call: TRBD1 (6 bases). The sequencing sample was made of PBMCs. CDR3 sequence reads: CASSLTGKGNQPQHF. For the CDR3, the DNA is TGCGCCAGCAGCTTGACAGGGAAAGGCAATCAGCCCCAGCATTTT.